Following are 23 T cell receptor beta chains from one sample sequenced in a study of breast tumors, draining lymph nodes, adjacent tissues. The lymph nodes were axillary draining lymph nodes from breast cancer patients. TCRdb re-called the multiplex PCR reads through MiXCR, storing one row per CDR3 protein. In the table there are roughly 130,000 distinct CDR3 sequences, 20% of which are singletons. Sequencing was done on a sample of axillary lymph node tissue. The receptors derive from a female donor with breast cancer. Some clones in this sample may be carry-over from other donors' samples.

The table lists this clonotype with a few counts. The rearrangement links TRBV6-6 to TRBJ1-1; possible D gene TRBD1, 5 bases. The CDR3 loop spans 13 amino acids. In germline, CDR1 is MNHNY, CDR2 SVGAGI (reference sequence). V was trimmed by 8 bases and J by 0 bases, leaving 10 bases between them. CDR3 sequence (DNA): TGTGCCAGCTTCGACAGCATGAACACTGAAGCTTTCTTT. This gives the protein CASFDSMNTEAFF.

This clonotype came up many times. V is TRBV19 and J is TRBJ1-6; 10 bases fit TRBD1. Losses at the gene ends were 9 bases for V and 10 bases for J; bases not matched to a gene: 27. This CDR3 is 20 amino acids long. Germline assignment: CDR1 LNHDA and CDR2 SQIVND (reference sequence). For the CDR3, the DNA is TGTGCCAGCGGGCCCTCCCCAGGGGTCCGAGACAGGGGGCGGCGGTCACCCCTCCACTTT. It codes for CASGPSPGVRDRGRRSPLHF.

The genes are TRBV5-6 and TRBJ1-5, with D unclear. Germline CDR1 and CDR2: SGHDT and YYEEEE. V was cut by 1 base and J by 0 bases, with 14 bases left in between. The CDR3 contains 17 residues. CDR3 residues: CASSLYGTESSNQPQHF. The CDR3 DNA reads as TGTGCCAGCAGCTTGTATGGCACCGAATCTAGCAATCAGCCCCAGCATTTT. Full variable domain (remainder filled in from reference TRBV5-6 and TRBJ1-5): DAGVTQSPTHLIKTRGQQVTLRCSPKSGHDTVSWYQQALGQGPQFIFQYYEEEERQRGNFPDRFSGHQFPNYSSELNVNALLLGDSALYLCASSLYGTESSNQPQHFGDGTRLSIL.

This clonotype appeared many times. This rearrangement joins TRBV29-1 to TRBJ2-2; 9 bases line up with TRBD1. Germline CDR1 reads SQVTM; CDR2 reads ANQGSEA. Trimming removed 7 bases from V and 1 base from J; junction bases left unmatched: 1. This CDR3 is built from 13 residues. The CDR3 loop reads CSGGQGNTGELFF. In DNA, the CDR3 is TGCAGCGGGGGACAGGGGAACACCGGGGAGCTGTTTTTT.

This clonotype was seen ten or more times. The junction differs from germline at one of its ends, possibly a read error. This chain links TRBV6-1 with TRBJ1-2; D is undetermined. Germline CDR1 MNHNS, CDR2 SASEGT. The CDR3 runs to 16 residues. The CDR3 DNA sequence: TGTGCCAGCAGTGGGGCTAGCCTACAAGGATTCTATGGTTACACCTTC. This gives the protein CASSGASLQGFYGYTF.

This clonotype has more than one count but fewer than ten. This clone may be a read error of a much larger clone one base away. The chain uses TRBV5-1 and TRBJ2-7, with 7 bases identical to TRBD2. Trimming cost V 1 base and J 3 bases; bases outside gene matches: 4. The CDR3 is 14 amino acids. Per germline, CDR1 SGHRS and CDR2 YFSETQ. CDR3 sequence reads: CASSLIQRDYEQYF. Here the CDR3 DNA reads TGCGCCAGCAGCTTGATCCAGCGGGACTACGAGCAGTACTTC. Combining the CDR3 with reference TRBV5-1 and TRBJ2-7 gives the whole variable domain KAGVTQTPRYLIKTRGQQVTLSCSPISGHRSVSWYQQTPGQGLQFLFEYFSETQRNKGNFPGRFSGRQFSNSRSEMNVSTLELGDSALYLCASSLIQRDYEQYFGPGTRLTVT.

This clonotype was found many times. The rearrangement links TRBV29-1 to TRBJ2-7, with 7 bases identical to TRBD2. Unmatched junction bases numbered 7, after V lost 6 bases and J lost 5 bases. The germline V gene encodes CDR1 SQVTM and CDR2 ANQGSEA. This CDR3 is built from 12 residues. The CDR3 DNA is TGCAGCGTAGGACTAGTCGGAGACGAGCAGTACTTC. Translating it yields CSVGLVGDEQYF.

The chain has TRBV11-2 and TRBJ2-5; 14 bases are shared with TRBD2. The V and J ends lost 5 bases and 3 bases, in that order; junction bases with no gene match: 17. Germline V gene lookup returns CDR1 SGHAT and CDR2 FQNNGV. This CDR3 contains 20 residues. The DNA for the CDR3 is TGTGCCAGCAGCACCCCGGGACTAGCGGGGGAGGAATTGGGTAAAGAGACCCAGTACTTC. This codes for CASSTPGLAGEELGKETQYF.

The chain is built from TRBV19 and TRBJ1-5; TRBD1 matches 11 bases. This CDR3 contains 18 residues. After removal of 5 bases from V and 3 bases from J, the junction contained 12 bases not matched to a gene. Germline lookup yields CDR1 LNHDA and CDR2 SQIVND (reference sequence). CDR3 nucleotide sequence: TGTGCCAGTAGTCCAGCCCCTGGGACAGGGGGATCCAATCAGCCCCAGCATTTT. This encodes CASSPAPGTGGSNQPQHF.

The table lists this clonotype with many counts. The chain uses TRBV24-1 and TRBJ2-2; D is uncertain. The CDR3 covers 16 residues. Between the trimmed V and J ends, which lost 5 bases and 1 base, there was a span of 13 bases. In germline, CDR1 is KGHDR, CDR2 SFDVKD. The CDR3 coding sequence is TGTGCCACCAGTGGTTCACTGTTATGGAACACCGGGGAGCTGTTTTTT. This encodes CATSGSLLWNTGELFF.

This clonotype was observed a handful of times. A read error is possible here, since a much larger clone lies one base away. The V gene is TRBV20-1, the J gene TRBJ1-4; the D gene is possibly TRBD1 (5 bases). CDR1 is DFQATT, CDR2 SNEGSKA, per germline (reference sequence). The CDR3 length is 12 residues. The CDR3 is CGAGGGNEKLFF. DNA for the CDR3: TGCGGTGCTGGGGGTGGTAATGAAAAACTGTTTTTT.

About this clonotype itself: Being one base from a much bigger clone, this may be a read error. The V call is TRBV9, the J call TRBJ2-7; 8 bases are a match to TRBD1. Per the germline V gene, CDR1 is SGDLS and CDR2 is YYNGEE. CDR3 length: 14 amino acids. CDR3 sequence (DNA): TGTGCCAGCAGCGCGACAGGGGTATCTGGAGAGCGGTACTTC. As protein: CASSATGVSGERYF.

This clonotype was detected ten times or more. This rearrangement joins TRBV5-6 to TRBJ1-4, with D maybe TRBD1 (5 bases). Trimming shortened V by 1 base and J by 6 bases, and 10 bases separated the two germline ends. This CDR3 is built from 14 residues. Germline V gene lookup returns CDR1 SGHDT and CDR2 YYEEEE. As DNA, the CDR3 is TGTGCCAGCAGCTTGACAGGACCATATGAAAAACTGTTTTTT. As protein: CASSLTGPYEKLFF.

A word on this clonotype: A read error is possible here, since a much larger clone lies one base away. The chain is built from TRBV27 and TRBJ2-7; possibly TRBD1 or TRBD2 for D (5 bases each). This CDR3 region has 13 residues. CDR1 MNHEY and CDR2 SMNVEV come from the germline V gene (reference sequence). The CDR3 region has the DNA TGTGTCAGCCTTCCGGGACGGCACTACGAGCAGTACTTC. Its protein is CVSLPGRHYEQYF.

The rearrangement joins TRBV3-1 to TRBJ1-1; perhaps TRBD1 as D (5 bases). From germline, CDR1 is LGHDT and CDR2 YNNKEL (reference sequence). With 2 bases removed from V and 7 bases from J, the gap between germline ends came to 14 bases. The CDR3 has 14 residues. The CDR3 loop reads CASSQYQGESEAFF. The CDR3 nucleotides are TGTGCCAGCAGCCAATATCAGGGAGAGAGTGAAGCTTTCTTT.

The chain is built from TRBV9 and TRBJ1-1, with D possibly being TRBD1 (5 bases). The V end lost 0 bases, the J end lost 8 bases, and 11 bases lay between the germline ends. Germline assignment: CDR1 SGDLS and CDR2 YYNGEE. The CDR3 is made up of 13 amino acids. The CDR3 coding sequence is TGTGCCAGCAGCGTAGCAGGGAAACGAGAAGCTTTCTTT. Translation gives CASSVAGKREAFF.

This clonotype was recorded many times. The chain joins TRBV7-2 to TRBJ2-5; D not resolved. The CDR3 sequence is 13 residues long. V dropped 4 bases and J dropped 1 base, with 7 bases sitting between them. CDR1 and CDR2 (germline): SGHTA, FQGNSA. The DNA of the CDR3 is TGTGCCAGCAGCTCCTCACGCCAAGAGACCCAGTACTTC. This gives the protein CASSSSRQETQYF. Variable domain in full (rest from reference TRBV7-2 and TRBJ2-5): GAGVSQSPSNKVTEKGKDVELRCDPISGHTALYWYRQSLGQGLEFLIYFQGNSAPDKSGLPSDRFSAERTGGSVSTLTIQRTQQEDSAVYLCASSSSRQETQYFGPGTRLLVL.

Many counts were recorded for this clonotype. This rearrangement joins TRBV5-1 to TRBJ2-7; TRBD1 agrees at 9 bases. Germline V gene data show CDR1 as SGHRS and CDR2 as YFSETQ. The CDR3 runs 14 residues. V lost 0 bases to trimming and J lost 5 bases; unmatched junction nucleotides: 3. The DNA of the CDR3 is TGCGCCAGCAGCTTGGGGGACAGGGACCACGAGCAGTACTTC. Translation: CASSLGDRDHEQYF.

The sample holds many counts of this clonotype. This CDR3 is CSARGGLAGGVQFF. The CDR3 DNA is TGCAGTGCTAGAGGAGGCCTAGCGGGGGGGGTGCAGTTCTTC. V gene TRBV20-1 combines with J gene TRBJ2-1; 12 bases line up with TRBD2. Losses at the gene ends were 1 base for V and 12 bases for J; bases not matched to a gene: 7. This CDR3 is 14 amino acids long. Germline V gene sequence: CDR1 DFQATT, CDR2 SNEGSKA (reference sequence).

As for this clonotype: A clone one base away is much larger, so this may be a read error. Given the absence of the conserved phenylalanine or tryptophan at the CDR3 end, a read error is likely. The rearrangement joins TRBV20-1 to TRBJ2-2; a possible D gene is TRBD2 (7 bases). Germline CDR1 and CDR2: DFQATT and SNEGSKA (reference sequence). V lost 0 bases, J lost 4 bases, and 15 bases lay in between. The CDR3 has 16 amino acids. The CDR3 loop is CSAREGGGRRTGELFI. In DNA, the CDR3 is TGCAGTGCTAGAGAGGGGGGCGGGAGACGCACCGGGGAGCTGTTTATT.

This clonotype showed up many times. The V call is TRBV4-1, the J call TRBJ1-2, with D unresolved. V dropped 2 bases and J dropped 5 bases, with 18 bases sitting between them. This CDR3 region has 16 residues. Germline assignment: CDR1 MGHRA and CDR2 YSYEKL. CDR3 sequence: CASSQKDGRLGYGYTF. The CDR3 DNA follows: TGCGCCAGCAGCCAAAAAGACGGTCGGCTGGGGTATGGCTACACCTTC.

At least ten counts were recorded for this clonotype. The V and J genes are TRBV6-6 and TRBJ2-5; D not resolved. The CDR3 has 11 residues. The germline V gene encodes CDR1 MNHNY and CDR2 SVGAGI (reference sequence). V was clipped by 4 bases and J by 5 bases, with 5 bases between them. Here the CDR3 DNA reads TGTGCCAGCAGTTCAGAGGAGACCCAGTACTTC. Encoded protein: CASSSEETQYF.

Concerning this clonotype itself: A much larger clone sits a single nucleotide away, making a read error possible. The CDR3 carries no conserved terminal phenylalanine or tryptophan, so it likely arises from a read error. The chain joins TRBV2 to TRBJ1-2; D unclear. The V gene lost 6 bases and the J gene lost 1 base, with 27 bases spanning the gap. The CDR3 runs 19 residues. Germline V CDR1 and CDR2: SNHLY, FYNNEI. Here the CDR3 reads CASSETGSTWNTFNYGYTL. The CDR3, as DNA: TGTGCCAGCAGCGAAACGGGAAGCACTTGGAATACTTTTAACTATGGCTACACCCTC.